Presented here are 8 T cell receptor beta chains from one specimen sequenced in a study of blood T cell repertoires in COVID-19. Assay: immunoSEQ multiplex PCR; the TCRdb copy retains only in-frame clones and omits some. The sample contains about 150,000 clones, around 84% of which appear only once. Sequencing was carried out using peripheral blood. Source of these receptors: a woman between 45 and 60 years old with acute or convalescent COVID-19.

The rearrangement joins TRBV5-6 to TRBJ1-1; tentative D call: TRBD1 (5 bases). Looked up from germline, CDR1 is SGHDT and CDR2 is YYEEEE. The length of the CDR3 is 14 residues. The V and J ends lost 1 base and 1 base respectively, with 8 bases between them. The CDR3 here is CASSLMGQNTEAFF. CDR3 sequence (DNA): TGTGCCAGCAGCTTGATGGGGCAGAACACTGAAGCTTTCTTT.

CDR3 in DNA: TGTGCCAGCTCACCGCTTGGACAGGGTAAAGGCACAGATACGCAGTATTTT. Its protein is CASSPLGQGKGTDTQYF. This chain uses TRBV18 with TRBJ2-3, with 8 bases lining up with TRBD1. Germline V gives CDR1 KGHSH, CDR2 LQKENI. With 3 bases clipped from V and 1 base from J, the junction kept 9 bases outside the gene matches. The CDR3 loop spans 17 amino acids.

This clone was seen once. CDR3 region: CASSQSLADSISGNTIYF. The CDR3 DNA is TGTGCCAGCAGTCAGAGTTTGGCGGATTCTATCTCTGGAAACACCATATATTTT. The chain links TRBV6-6 to TRBJ1-3, with D unclear. Trimming stripped 5 bases from V and 0 bases from J, with 20 bases between. The CDR3 is 18 amino acids. Germline CDR1 is MNHNY and CDR2 is SVGAGI (reference sequence).

This chain uses TRBV6-5 with TRBJ2-1, with D possibly being TRBD1 (5 bases). CDR3 length: 14 amino acids. V was trimmed by 6 bases and J by 4 bases, leaving 13 bases between them. Germline CDR1 reads MNHEY; CDR2 reads SVGAGI. This CDR3 is CASSLGQGYNEQFF. The CDR3 region has the DNA TGTGCCAGCAGCCTCGGACAAGGATACAATGAGCAGTTCTTC.

The chain uses TRBV9 and TRBJ2-1; 7 bases map to TRBD1. Germline V gene lookup returns CDR1 SGDLS and CDR2 YYNGEE. V shed 4 bases and J 0 bases; nucleotides not matched to a gene: 10. The CDR3 sequence is 17 residues long. The CDR3 region is CASSPPTGTDSYNEQFF. The CDR3 nucleotides are TGTGCCAGCAGCCCCCCCACCGGGACAGACTCCTACAATGAGCAGTTCTTC.

V usage is TRBV6-4 and J usage is TRBJ2-2, with a possible D match to TRBD1 (6 bases). Trimming took off 6 bases at V and 2 bases at J, with 16 bases between the two ends. The germline gives CDR1 MRHNA, CDR2 SNTAGT. CDR3 length equals 16 residues. CDR3 region: CASRSILQGNTGELFF. The DNA for the CDR3 is TGTGCCAGCAGAAGTATTTTACAGGGTAACACCGGGGAGCTGTTTTTT.

The V gene is TRBV11-2, the J gene TRBJ2-7; a weak D match, TRBD2 (6 bases). This CDR3 has 16 amino acids. Per the germline V gene, CDR1 is SGHAT and CDR2 is FQNNGV. V was pared by 1 base and J by 0 bases, with 13 bases between. The CDR3 loop is CASSLGLRGSSYEQYF. CDR3 nucleotides: TGTGCCAGCAGCTTAGGATTGCGGGGAAGCTCCTACGAGCAGTACTTC.

The rearrangement uses TRBV12-3 or TRBV12-4 and TRBJ2-3; D gene uncertain. There are 11 residues in the CDR3. Trimming cost V 6 bases and J 3 bases, with 4 bases left between them. CDR3 nucleotides: TGTGCCAGCAGAACAACAGATACGCAGTATTTT. It yields the protein CASRTTDTQYF.